This T cell receptor beta chain is drawn from a study of CD8+ T cells in alopecia areata. Study in general: Tofacitinib was given for 6 to 18 months, then stopped for 6 months.

Findings and caveats of the study: Because of a solitary nonresponder, the connection of baseline CD8+ expansion to response stays uncertain. Compared with mice, patients displayed less clear TCR sharing, possibly for HLA-related reasons.

Described treatment: oral pan-JAK inhibitor, 5-10 mg twice daily. Individuals with alopecia areata gave both lesional scalp punch biopsies and peripheral blood for collection. Sequencing used cDNA as its template, made by extracting RNA and reverse transcribing it. Here immunoSEQ multiplex PCR was the method, and the copy in TCRdb shows in-frame clones only, minus some. The sample consists of some 150,000 clones, about 56% of them appearing once. Remarks on this clone: What it binds is not known.

This TCR came from a human donor with alopecia areata. This material consisted of CD8+ T cells sorted from blood, taken at week 4, from a patient treated with tofacitinib.

The CDR3 DNA is TGTGCCTGGAGTGGGCGGGACAGGGAGAGAGCTTTCTTT. Protein: CAWSGRDRERAFF. V and J are TRBV30 and TRBJ1-1; 9 bases line up with TRBD1. Trimming cost V 1 base and J 10 bases; bases outside gene matches: 7. The CDR3 length is 13 residues. Germline V lookup: CDR1 GTSNPN, CDR2 SVGIG (reference sequence).